The entry below gives a single T cell receptor beta chain sequence along with its context. CDR3 length: 15 residues. Germline V gene lookup returns CDR1 SQVTM and CDR2 ANQGSEA. Trimming shortened V by 5 bases and J by 2 bases, and 16 bases separated the two germline ends. This entry comes from a study of CD8 T cells in Susac syndrome. Sequencing of TCR beta was performed on blood CD8+ T cells and on blood CD4+ T cells. The healthy controls were matched to patients by age and sex. Both CD4+ and CD8+ T cells were negatively isolated, and TEMRA cells underwent FACS enrichment. Random hexamers primed reverse transcription of 0.5 to 1 ug RNA. Amplification of TCR beta CDR3 used immunoSEQ multiplex PCR across 54 Vbeta and 13 Jbeta. One entry per CDR3 protein, called by TCRdb with MiXCR from the immunoSEQ multiplex PCR reads. Counted here are tens of thousands of distinct CDR3 sequences, around 94% occurring once; the ten biggest clones make up approximately 0.26%.

The sample comprised CD8+ T cells from PBMCs. This clonotype originated in a human donor in good health. The chain joins TRBV29-1 to TRBJ2-1, with D possibly matching TRBD1 (6 bases). CDR3 nucleotides: TGCAGCGTTAAACCAGCAGGGGCGACCTACAATGAGCAGTTCTTC. This gives the protein CSVKPAGATYNEQFF.